Listed here are 30 T cell receptor beta chains from one sample, sequenced in a study of blood T cell repertoires in COVID-19. The data were produced by immunoSEQ multiplex PCR, yet TCRdb's version contains in-frame clones alone and is incomplete. The sample carries about 74,000 clones, around 80% recorded once. Sequencing was performed on peripheral blood. Receptors were obtained from a human donor in a cohort sampled during active COVID-19.

This clone was observed a few times. The chain employs TRBV19 and TRBJ1-6; 7 nucleotides line up with TRBD1. V was pared by 6 bases and J by 10 bases, with 3 bases of the junction left unmatched. The CDR3 loop spans 12 amino acids. Germline CDR1 reads LNHDA; CDR2 reads SQIVND (reference sequence). For the CDR3, the DNA is TGTGCCAGTAGGAACAGGGGATCACCCCTCCACTTT. As protein: CASRNRGSPLHF. The full variable domain, with the rest looked up from reference TRBV19 and TRBJ1-6, is DGGITQSPKYLFRKEGQNVTLSCEQNLNHDAMYWYRQDPGQGLRLIYYSQIVNDFQKGDIAEGYSVSREKKESFPLTVTSAQKNPTAFYLCASRNRGSPLHFGNGTRLTVT.

This chain links TRBV11-2 with TRBJ2-7; D ambiguous. The CDR3 consists of 14 residues. Per germline, CDR1 SGHAT and CDR2 FQNNGV. The V end lost 1 base, the J end lost 2 bases, and 9 bases lay between the germline ends. The CDR3 DNA sequence: TGTGCCAGCAGCTTAGGTTCCCCTACCTACGAGCAGTACTTC. Translation: CASSLGSPTYEQYF.

This clone was found once. V usage is TRBV27 and J usage is TRBJ1-3; no reliable D call. The germline CDR1 and CDR2 sequences are MNHEY and SMNVEV (reference sequence). This CDR3 region has 13 residues. Deletions cut 4 bases from V and 4 bases from J, with 8 bases between. The CDR3 DNA reads as TGTGCCAGCAGTTCTATACGGGGAAACACCATATATTTT. Its protein is CASSSIRGNTIYF.

CDR3 in DNA: TGTGCCAGCAGCCCAGTCGAGCGGGAAGCTTTCTTT. This sequence encodes CASSPVEREAFF. The chain uses TRBV11-2 and TRBJ1-1, with D hard to call. V was pared by 5 bases and J by 8 bases, with 12 bases between. CDR1 and CDR2 from the germline V gene are SGHAT and FQNNGV. The CDR3 runs to 12 residues.

This CDR3 reads CASSDRGWGVDYGYTF. The CDR3, as DNA: TGTGCCAGCAGTGATAGGGGATGGGGGGTTGACTATGGCTACACCTTC. The chain links TRBV2 to TRBJ1-2; maybe TRBD1 (5 bases). The CDR3 spans 16 residues. CDR1 and CDR2 (germline): SNHLY, FYNNEI. Trimming took off 3 bases at V and 3 bases at J, with 17 bases between the two ends.

The CDR3 nucleotides are TGTGCCACCGCTAGCGGGGGGAGTTTAGATACGCAGTATTTT. It is translated as CATASGGSLDTQYF. This chain joins TRBV2 and TRBJ2-3; 11 bases map to TRBD2. This CDR3 has 14 residues. The germline V gene has CDR1 SNHLY and CDR2 FYNNEI. The J segment lost 5 bases and the V segment lost 10 bases, leaving 8 bases of the junction unmatched.

The chain is built from TRBV5-5 and TRBJ1-4, with TRBD1 matching 8 bases. The germline V gene has CDR1 SGHKS and CDR2 YYEKEE (reference sequence). V was pared by 7 bases and J by 4 bases, with 6 bases of the junction left unmatched. The CDR3 sequence is 14 residues long. Here the CDR3 reads CASYDRGYNEKLFF. The DNA for the CDR3 is TGTGCCAGCTACGACAGGGGATATAATGAAAAACTGTTTTTT.

V gene TRBV7-9 combines with J gene TRBJ1-2; TRBD1 might be the D (5 bases). Germline CDR1 reads SEHNR; CDR2 reads FQNEAQ (reference sequence). Deletions cut 1 base from V and 6 bases from J, with 15 bases between. The CDR3 consists of 15 residues. The CDR3 here is CASSLVPGKLDGYTF. DNA of the CDR3: TGTGCCAGCAGCTTAGTGCCAGGGAAGTTGGATGGCTACACCTTC.

The chain combines TRBV11-2 with TRBJ2-5; 12 bases line up with TRBD1. This CDR3 comprises 16 residues. V lost 5 bases, J lost 7 bases, and 11 bases stayed unmatched. The germline V gene encodes CDR1 SGHAT and CDR2 FQNNGV. CDR3 residues: CASSLLTPGQGATQYF. CDR3 DNA sequence: TGTGCCAGCAGCCTCCTGACCCCGGGACAGGGGGCGACCCAGTACTTC.

V and J are TRBV15 and TRBJ2-3; no reliable D call. Germline V gene sequence: CDR1 LNHNV, CDR2 YYDKDF (reference sequence). Between the trimmed V and J ends, which lost 0 bases and 0 bases, there was a span of 4 bases. The CDR3 sequence is 14 residues long. This chain's CDR3 is CATSRDSSTDTQYF. CDR3 bases: TGTGCCACCAGCAGAGATAGCAGCACAGATACGCAGTATTTT.

The sample holds one count of this clone. The rearrangement joins TRBV24-1 to TRBJ2-1; D possibly corresponds to TRBD1 (6 bases). In germline, CDR1 is KGHDR, CDR2 SFDVKD. V dropped 5 bases and J dropped 0 bases, with 13 bases sitting between them. This CDR3 region has 16 residues. Written as DNA, the CDR3 is TGTGCCACCAGTGCCCCAGGACAGAGCTCCTACAATGAGCAGTTCTTC. Protein product: CATSAPGQSSYNEQFF.

This clone was detected a few times. J is TRBJ1-2 and V is TRBV9, with D unresolved. The CDR3 is 15 amino acids. V was trimmed by 3 bases and J by 0 bases, leaving 12 bases between them. From germline, CDR1 is SGDLS and CDR2 YYNGEE. The CDR3 nucleotides read TGTGCCAGCAGCGATCAAGGTACAGCTAACTATGGCTACACCTTC. It codes for CASSDQGTANYGYTF.

The V call is TRBV10-2, the J call TRBJ1-1; the D is unclear. Germline assignment: CDR1 WSHSY and CDR2 SAAADI. This CDR3 is built from 12 residues. The V and J ends lost 6 bases and 0 bases respectively, with 5 bases between them. CDR3 region: CASRQMNTEAFF. CDR3 DNA: TGCGCCAGCAGACAGATGAACACTGAAGCTTTCTTT.

The chain carries TRBV6-6 and TRBJ1-2; 8 bases fit TRBD1. Trimming took 8 bases from V and 6 from J; bases not matched to a gene: 17. The germline V gene encodes CDR1 MNHNY and CDR2 SVGAGI (reference sequence). The CDR3 runs 16 residues. CDR3 loop: CASLPQGAPLGDGYTF. CDR3 in DNA: TGTGCCAGCCTCCCCCAGGGGGCTCCCCTAGGGGATGGCTACACCTTC.

This clone occurred many times. The chain has TRBV10-1 and TRBJ2-7; 7 bases line up with TRBD1. The CDR3 extends over 15 amino acids. V was clipped by 5 bases and J by 0 bases; unmatched bases: 7. Looked up from germline, CDR1 is WNHNN and CDR2 is SYGVQD (reference sequence). CDR3 nucleotide sequence: TGCGCCAGCAGTCTTCGAGGGGACAGCTCCTACGAGCAGTACTTC. Encoded protein: CASSLRGDSSYEQYF.

This clone was seen more than once but under ten times. CDR3 coding DNA: TGTGCCAGCAGTTCCTACTCATGGGACAGGCCAACCTACGAGCAGTACTTC. This translates into CASSSYSWDRPTYEQYF. The J gene is TRBJ2-7, the V gene TRBV28; 8 nucleotides line up with TRBD1. From germline, CDR1 is MDHEN and CDR2 SYDVKM. Germline trimming cut 4 bases from V and 2 bases from J; bases unmatched to any gene: 13. This CDR3 comprises 17 residues.

This chain links TRBV6-5 with TRBJ1-4; TRBD1 matches at 9 bases. This CDR3 comprises 13 residues. Germline V gene sequence: CDR1 MNHEY, CDR2 SVGAGI. The trim removed 6 bases at V and 8 bases at J, leaving 4 bases unmatched. CDR3 region: CASRRTGVEKLFF. CDR3 DNA: TGTGCCAGCAGGAGGACAGGGGTCGAAAAACTGTTTTTT.

This chain joins TRBV18 and TRBJ1-1, with 9 bases fitting TRBD1. Per germline, CDR1 KGHSH and CDR2 LQKENI. The V gene end was trimmed by 1 base and the J gene end by 0 bases; junction bases not matched to a gene: 6. The CDR3 consists of 17 residues. CDR3 in DNA: TGTGCCAGCTCACCACTCCCGGGACAGGGTTTGAACACTGAAGCTTTCTTT. Protein sequence: CASSPLPGQGLNTEAFF.

The chain couples TRBV4-1 to TRBJ1-5; TRBD1 aligns across 7 bases. The length of the CDR3 is 13 residues. Germline trimming cut 2 bases from V and 13 bases from J; bases unmatched to any gene: 8. The V gene's germline CDR1 is MGHRA and CDR2 YSYEKL. The CDR3 loop is CASSQFQGEPQHF. The CDR3 DNA reads as TGCGCCAGCAGCCAATTTCAGGGGGAACCACAGCATTTT.

This chain links TRBV7-3 with TRBJ2-1; 7 bases are a match to TRBD1. V shed 4 bases, J shed 0 bases, and the junction held 6 bases outside the gene matches. This CDR3 contains 16 residues. The germline V gene has CDR1 SGHTA and CDR2 FQGTGA. The CDR3 sequence is CASSSRTGSSYNEQFF. The CDR3, as DNA: TGTGCCAGCAGCTCAAGGACAGGAAGCTCCTACAATGAGCAGTTCTTC.

This rearrangement joins TRBV9 to TRBJ2-3; 11 positions agree with TRBD2. This CDR3 contains 17 residues. Germline values: CDR1 SGDLS, CDR2 YYNGEE. After removal of 0 bases from V and 2 bases from J, the junction contained 5 bases not matched to a gene. The CDR3 loop is CASSVDGLAGLTDTQYF. CDR3 bases: TGTGCCAGCAGCGTAGATGGACTAGCGGGTCTCACAGATACGCAGTATTTT. The entire variable domain, with the rest obtained from reference TRBV9 and TRBJ2-3, is as follows: DSGVTQTPKHLITATGQRVTLRCSPRSGDLSVYWYQQSLDQGLQFLIQYYNGEERAKGNILERFSAQQFPDLHSELNLSSLELGDSALYFCASSVDGLAGLTDTQYFGPGTRLTVL.

The rearrangement joins TRBV10-3 to TRBJ1-4; D might be TRBD1 (5 bases). Germline CDR1 and CDR2: ENHRY and SYGVKD. The ends were cut back, 3 bases at V and 5 bases at J, with 13 bases in the middle. The CDR3 runs to 15 residues. CDR3 nucleotides: TGTGCCATCAGTGAATGGGCAGGGCCAAATGAAAAACTGTTTTTT. This gives the protein CAISEWAGPNEKLFF.

The J gene is TRBJ2-2, the V gene TRBV9, with D perhaps matching TRBD2 (5 bases). The V gene lost 4 bases and the J gene lost 6 bases, with 16 bases spanning the gap. The CDR3 has 15 amino acids. CDR1 is SGDLS and CDR2 is YYNGEE in the germline V gene. DNA for the CDR3: TGTGCCAGCAGCACCCGAGGGATGGGGTCCGGGGAGCTGTTTTTT. Residues: CASSTRGMGSGELFF.

This clone has more than one count but fewer than ten. The chain combines TRBV7-9 with TRBJ2-7; D uncertain. Germline V gives CDR1 SEHNR, CDR2 FQNEAQ (reference sequence). The CDR3 consists of 12 residues. Trimming cost V 5 bases and J 7 bases, with 12 bases left between them. The CDR3 here is CASSPASREQYF. As DNA, the CDR3 is TGTGCCAGCAGCCCCGCTAGTAGGGAGCAGTACTTC. The full variable domain, with the rest looked up from reference TRBV7-9 and TRBJ2-7, is DTGVSQNPRHKITKRGQNVTFRCDPISEHNRLYWYRQTLGQGPEFLTYFQNEAQLEKSRLLSDRFSAERPKGSFSTLEIQRTEQGDSAMYLCASSPASREQYFGPGTRLTVT.

The chain uses TRBV19 and TRBJ1-6; no reliable D call. The CDR3 has 14 residues. Germline V lookup: CDR1 LNHDA, CDR2 SQIVND (reference sequence). Trimming removed 6 bases at V and 7 bases at J, with 13 bases between. The CDR3 coding sequence is TGTGCCAGTAGGCGGGAACAGAGGAATTCACCCCTCCACTTT. This encodes CASRREQRNSPLHF.

This clone was counted once. V is TRBV30 and J is TRBJ1-6, with TRBD1 identical over 9 bases. Germline V lookup: CDR1 GTSNPN, CDR2 SVGIG (reference sequence). CDR3 length: 15 amino acids. With 2 bases clipped from V and 7 bases from J, the junction kept 6 bases outside the gene matches. The CDR3 loop reads CAWSHPGQGNSPLHF. The CDR3 DNA reads as TGTGCCTGGAGTCACCCGGGACAGGGCAATTCACCCCTCCACTTT.

This clone has just one count. This chain uses TRBV18 with TRBJ1-2, with D possibly matching TRBD1 (5 bases). Trimming left V 2 bases short and J 6 bases short, with 16 bases between. The length of the CDR3 is 15 residues. Germline CDR1 and CDR2: KGHSH and LQKENI. CDR3 DNA: TGTGCCAGCTCACCAGCGTTAACAGGTTTAAATGGCTACACCTTC. This encodes CASSPALTGLNGYTF.

V usage is TRBV6-6 and J usage is TRBJ2-2; D possibly corresponds to TRBD2 (5 bases). Germline CDR1 MNHNY, CDR2 SVGAGI (reference sequence). The CDR3 contains 16 residues. Trimming pared 5 bases from V and 0 bases from J, leaving 13 bases between. The CDR3 here is CASSRLAISNTGELFF. The DNA of the CDR3 is TGTGCCAGCAGTCGTCTAGCCATATCGAACACCGGGGAGCTGTTTTTT.

The V gene is TRBV7-8, the J gene TRBJ1-1; TRBD1 might be the D (6 bases). CDR3 length: 16 amino acids. V gave up 5 bases and J gave up 1 base, with 17 bases separating them. Germline V gene sequence: CDR1 SGHVS, CDR2 FQNEAQ. CDR3 DNA sequence: TGTGCCAGCAGCCCTGCCCGGACAGTGAGGAACACTGAAGCTTTCTTT. This sequence encodes CASSPARTVRNTEAFF.

The J gene is TRBJ2-3, the V gene TRBV3-1 (or the pseudogene TRBV3-2); TRBD2 agrees at 8 bases. V lost 5 bases, J lost 6 bases, and 7 bases stayed unmatched. The V gene's germline CDR1 is LGHDT and CDR2 YNNKEL (reference sequence). This CDR3 spans 14 amino acids. CDR3 loop: CASSSRTSRDTQYF. CDR3 bases: TGTGCCAGCAGCTCACGGACTAGCAGGGATACGCAGTATTTT.